The 7 T cell receptor beta chains listed next were all sequenced from one sample in a study of blood T cell repertoires in COVID-19. Data came from immunoSEQ multiplex PCR; TCRdb stores just in-frame clones and leaves some out. The data show roughly 430,000 clones, with approximately 88% seen just once and over 2% held by the top ten. Specimen: PBMCs or T cells enriched from blood (not recorded which). These receptors all stem from a woman in her forties with acute COVID-19.

The CDR3: CASSQPGTSYNEQFF. The CDR3 nucleotides are TGTGCCAGCAGCCAACCTGGCACCTCCTACAATGAGCAGTTCTTC. The V gene is TRBV4-2, the J gene TRBJ2-1; no reliable D call. The CDR3 covers 15 residues. Germline V gene lookup returns CDR1 LGHNA and CDR2 YNFKEQ. The V end lost 2 bases, the J end lost 0 bases, and 8 bases lay between the germline ends.

The chain uses TRBV6-2 or TRBV6-3 and TRBJ2-1; 13 bases agree with TRBD2. The CDR3 sequence is 15 residues long. Germline CDR1 reads MNHEY; CDR2 reads SVGEGT. Unmatched junction bases numbered 3, after V lost 2 bases and J lost 8 bases. CDR3 sequence reads: CASSYGTSGVHEQFF. The CDR3, as DNA: TGTGCCAGCAGTTACGGGACTAGCGGGGTCCATGAGCAGTTCTTC.

The chain recombines TRBV9 with TRBJ1-2; TRBD1 agrees at 10 bases. V shed 0 bases, J shed 8 bases, and the junction held 7 bases outside the gene matches. CDR1 is SGDLS, CDR2 YYNGEE, per germline. This CDR3 has 15 residues. CDR3 coding DNA: TGTGCCAGCAGCGTAGACGGGACAGGGGTGCGCGGCTACACCTTC. Translation: CASSVDGTGVRGYTF.

CDR3 DNA: TGTGCCAGCAGTTCAGACAGTTTTCCCCACGAGCAGTACTTC. It yields the protein CASSSDSFPHEQYF. The chain has TRBV6-5 and TRBJ2-7, with a possible D match to TRBD1 (5 bases). V lost 4 bases and J lost 5, with 15 bases in between. Per the germline V gene, CDR1 is MNHEY and CDR2 is SVGAGI. The CDR3 length is 14 residues.

The chain employs TRBV4-1 and TRBJ1-5; the D is unclear. Germline CDR1 is MGHRA and CDR2 is YSYEKL. V lost 0 bases to trimming and J lost 2 bases, with 11 bases between them. The CDR3 has 16 amino acids. The CDR3 here is CASSQDFGSGNQPQHF. The CDR3 coding sequence is TGCGCCAGCAGCCAAGACTTCGGTTCTGGCAATCAGCCCCAGCATTTT.

The rearrangement uses TRBV20-1 and TRBJ1-1; D possibly corresponds to TRBD1 (6 bases). Germline values: CDR1 DFQATT, CDR2 SNEGSKA (reference sequence). The CDR3 is 12 amino acids. V lost 3 bases and J 7 bases, leaving 12 bases between the germline ends. In DNA form, the CDR3 reads TGCAGTGCTAGTCCCCAGGGGCTTGAAGCTTTCTTT. Translating gives CSASPQGLEAFF.

To note about this clone: Other nucleotide sequences in the sample specify the same CDR3. This chain joins TRBV12-3 or TRBV12-4 and TRBJ1-2; a possible D gene is TRBD1 (5 bases). V lost 2 bases and J 4 bases, leaving 5 bases between the germline ends. This CDR3 has 12 amino acids. CDR3 sequence (DNA): TGTGCCAGCAGTTTACAGGGCTATGGCTACACCTTC. Protein: CASSLQGYGYTF.